Listed here is a single TCR beta chain. This clone's antigen is unknown. Base qualities are missing; no much larger clone stands one base away. The sample comes from a study of molecular identifiers for immune sequencing clone quantification (dated by TCRdb to 2017 to 2018). Study-wide context: For a replicate experiment, the RNA from either approximately 20,000 or 100,000 naive CD8 T cells was divided into five aliquots, and four of those aliquots went on to sequencing. This methods study benchmarked molecular-identifier clustering-based TCR repertoire sequencing (MIDCIRS) and TCR RNA copy counting, using CD8 T cells to do so. Points the paper makes about the study in general: Spiked-in Jurkat TCR RNA equal to a single cell's worth was reported to be detectable even within 1,100,000 naive CD8 T cells. The naive libraries included spiked-in Jurkat TCR RNA (roughly nine copies' worth), and this Jurkat TCR RNA is not part of the donor repertoire. Identical TCR molecules sharing a barcode could cause highly expanded clone sizes to be underestimated. In CMV-specific effector cells, clones with more than 20 RNA copies contained over 98% of molecules, whereas in naive cells such clones contained under 1% of molecules. Modeling gave 3 to 3.5 recovered TCR RNA copies per cell versus 8 to 10 by digital PCR, implying approximately 32% capture efficiency. When barcode sub-clustering was left out, chimeric consensus sequences inflated TCR diversity, with chimeras reaching as high as 47%.

Library construction relied on PCR. TCRdb lists the instrument as NextSeq 500. Bulk TCR libraries were prepared as previously described, using TCR primers listed in Table S5. Total RNA was purified with the Qiagen AllPrep DNA/RNA kit. Reads from multiple sequencing runs of the same library were pooled before analysis. Processing in the source paper ran as follows. Reads were retained only if their TCR constant sequence matched exactly, and those retained reads were trimmed to 150 nt and grouped according to their 12-nt molecular barcodes. Reads within each barcode group were sub-clustered using a 15% Levenshtein threshold, and quality-weighted consensus sequences were constructed for each RNA molecule. Non-functional sequences were filtered out, along with any lower-count sequence sitting one edit away from another sequence. Barcode sub-clusters with fewer than 20% of the maximum read count were removed, based on fitting two negative binomial distributions. The raw public data were reprocessed by TCRdb itself: fastp quality trimming at Q25, MiXCR clonotype calling, in-frame beta chains only. Entries that share a CDR3 protein sequence are merged under the most common genes and DNA. The V and J calls reflect TCRdb's pipeline rather than the authors' work. The sample includes 460,000 or so distinct CDR3 sequences, with roughly 25% observed a single time. The leading ten clones occupy just over 0.75% of the sample.

Libraries of naive CD8 T cells were built from approximately 20,000 to 1,000,000 sorted cells, with 10%, 30% or 50% of the purified RNA used. Naive CD8 T cells, defined as CD8+CD4-CCR7+CD45RA+, were FACS-sorted into RLT Plus buffer on a BD FACSAria II. To test detection sensitivity, Jurkat RNA equal to ten TCR copies was added to samples of roughly 19,000-1,100,000 naive CD8 T cells. CD8 T cells were enriched with RosetteSep CD8+ T Cell Enrichment Cocktail and Ficoll-Paque, followed by ACK red cell lysis. Sample: naive CD8+ T cells from blood, with Jurkat cell RNA spiked in. The sample's cell subset or site, from its label and the paper: FACS-sorted CD8+CD4-CCR7+CD45RA+ naive T cells. The origin of this receptor is a human donor in good health. Some libraries in this study had Jurkat cell RNA spiked in.

The DNA reads TGTGCCAGCAGCCCTCCGTTCACAGATACGCAGTATTTT. Its translation reads: CASSPPFTDTQYF. The chain uses TRBV6-5 and TRBJ2-3; the D gene lacks a confident call. V is pared back by 6 bases and J by 2 bases, with 9 bases lying between the germline termini. CDR1 and CDR2 are drawn from the germline V gene: MNHEY, SVGAGI. The CDR3 runs 13 residues from the cysteine to the phenylalanine. The only DNA kept is the CDR3, 39 bases in frame from the first base.